This T cell receptor beta chain came from a study of T cells after yellow fever vaccination. Whole-study results and caveats: Abundant contaminating clonotypes from the bulk population could appear in FACS-sorted repertoires. Among primary-vaccination clones, most reappeared after the booster, at 95% to 96% for CD4 and more than 75% for CD8. By day 5 rather than day 15, the secondary response had peaked, though it was weaker.

Each CDR3 protein is one row after TCRdb ran MiXCR on the 5' RACE reads. The sample holds 320,000 or so distinct CDR3 sequences, roughly 7.5% seen once. This clonotype was seen a handful of times. Its antigen remains unknown. This CDR3 contains 13 residues. With 3 bases removed from V and 2 bases from J, the gap between germline ends came to 6 bases. The sequenced sample was PBMCs, obtained about 49 days after the first yellow fever vaccination. The origin of this receptor is a man between 18 and 35 years old who received the YFV17D yellow fever vaccine. The V and J genes are TRBV12-3 or TRBV12-4 and TRBJ2-3; D remains unclear. For the CDR3, the DNA is TGTGCCAGCAGTTTCGGCCCCACAGATACGCAGTATTTT. Residues: CASSFGPTDTQYF.